The TCR beta chain under discussion was sequenced for a study of T cell repertoires in cytomegalovirus infection. This clonotype was observed a few times. Its antigen is currently unknown. TCRdb called the reads again in MiXCR, with one record for every CDR3 protein. The table lists approximately 910,000 distinct CDR3 sequences, 31% of them singletons. The CDR3 has 16 amino acids. V shed 7 bases and J shed 5 bases, with 21 bases lying between them. Looked up from germline, CDR1 is SGHVS and CDR2 is FNYEAQ. The specimen was cultured CD8+ T cells from PBMCs, collected from culture after CMV antigen stimulation. This clonotype was sampled from a human donor in good health (CMV status not recorded). Some clones in this sample may be carry-over from other donors' samples. The V call is TRBV7-6, the J call TRBJ2-1; TRBD1 or TRBD2 may be the D gene (6 bases each). The CDR3 sequence is CASTTLGGMSNNEQFF. CDR3 sequence (DNA): TGTGCCAGCACCACCCTAGGGGGGATGTCTAACAATGAGCAGTTCTTC.